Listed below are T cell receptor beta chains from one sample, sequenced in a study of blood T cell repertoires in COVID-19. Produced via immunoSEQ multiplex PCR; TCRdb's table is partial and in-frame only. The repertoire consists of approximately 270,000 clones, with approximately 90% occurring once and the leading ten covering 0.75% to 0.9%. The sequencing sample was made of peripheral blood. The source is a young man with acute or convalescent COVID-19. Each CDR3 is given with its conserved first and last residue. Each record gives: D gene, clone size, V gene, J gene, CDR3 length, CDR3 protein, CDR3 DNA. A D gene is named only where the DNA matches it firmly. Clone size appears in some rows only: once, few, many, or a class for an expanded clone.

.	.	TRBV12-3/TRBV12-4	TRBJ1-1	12	CASLQQGSPRDF	TGTGCCAGCCTTCAACAGGGATCTCCCCGGGATTTT
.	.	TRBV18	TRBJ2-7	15	CASSPLGQGRYEQYF	TGTGCCAGCTCACCACTCGGCCAGGGAAGGTACGAGCAGTACTTC
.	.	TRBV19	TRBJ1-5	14	CASSIVSSGQPQHF	TGTGCCAGTAGTATAGTATCAAGCGGCCAGCCCCAGCATTTT
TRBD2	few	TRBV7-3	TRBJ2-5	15	CASSSLAGLQETQYF	TGTGCCAGCAGCTCACTAGCGGGGTTGCAAGAGACCCAGTACTTC
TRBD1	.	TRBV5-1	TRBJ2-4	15	CASSARDRGLNIQYF	TGCGCCAGCAGCGCCCGGGACAGGGGATTAAACATTCAGTACTTC
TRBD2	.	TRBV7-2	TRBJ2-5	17	CASSLGLAGGIQETQYF	TGTGCCAGCAGCCTTGGGCTAGCGGGAGGGATCCAAGAGACCCAGTACTTC
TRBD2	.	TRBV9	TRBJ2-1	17	CASSARKRGLATVEQFF	TGTGCCAGCAGCGCCAGAAAACGGGGACTAGCGACGGTCGAGCAGTTCTTC
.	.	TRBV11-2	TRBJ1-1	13	CASGGTMNTEAFF	TGTGCCAGCGGGGGGACTATGAACACTGAAGCTTTCTTT
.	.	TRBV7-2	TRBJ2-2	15	CASSSLGGGTGELFF	TGTGCCAGCAGCTCCTTGGGGGGAGGCACCGGGGAGCTGTTTTTT
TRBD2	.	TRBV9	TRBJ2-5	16	CASSVGGLAGVETQYF	TGTGCCAGCAGCGTAGGTGGACTAGCGGGAGTGGAGACCCAGTACTTC
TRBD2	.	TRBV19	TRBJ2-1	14	CASSKPGGNNEQFF	TGTGCCAGTAGTAAGCCGGGAGGCAACAATGAGCAGTTCTTC
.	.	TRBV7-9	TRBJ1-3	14	CASSLGQPLNTIYF	TGTGCCAGCAGCTTAGGACAGCCACTAAACACCATATATTTT
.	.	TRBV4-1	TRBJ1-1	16	CASSQDPPPRNTEAFF	TGCGCCAGCAGCCAAGATCCTCCGCCGCGGAACACTGAAGCTTTCTTT
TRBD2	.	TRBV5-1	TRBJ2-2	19	CASSPLPSSSGGAAGELFF	TGCGCCAGCAGCCCCCTCCCGTCGAGTAGCGGGGGGGCGGCCGGGGAGCTGTTTTTT
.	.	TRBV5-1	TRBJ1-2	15	CASSSDDRRYYGYTF	TGCGCCAGCAGCTCGGACGACAGGCGCTACTATGGCTACACCTTC
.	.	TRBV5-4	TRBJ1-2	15	CASSLATGETYGYTF	TGTGCCAGCAGCTTGGCGACGGGGGAAACCTATGGCTACACCTTC
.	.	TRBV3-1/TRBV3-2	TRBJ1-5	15	CASSQGNGRPQPQHF	TGTGCCAGCAGCCAAGGGAATGGGAGACCTCAGCCCCAGCATTTT
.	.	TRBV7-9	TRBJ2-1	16	CASSSQGSGVYNEQFF	TGTGCCAGCAGCTCTCAAGGGAGTGGGGTTTACAATGAGCAGTTCTTC
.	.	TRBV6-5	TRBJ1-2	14	CASSSDQGYYGYTF	TGTGCCAGCAGTTCCGATCAGGGATACTATGGCTACACCTTC
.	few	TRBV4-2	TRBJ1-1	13	CASSQDLLHEAFF	TGTGCCAGCAGCCAAGATTTACTACATGAAGCTTTCTTT
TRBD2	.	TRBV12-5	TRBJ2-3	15	CASGRGLADTDTQYF	TGTGCTAGTGGCAGAGGACTAGCGGACACAGATACGCAGTATTTT
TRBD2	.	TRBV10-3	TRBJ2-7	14	CAISAGLAGYEQYF	TGTGCCATCAGTGCAGGACTAGCGGGTTACGAGCAGTACTTC
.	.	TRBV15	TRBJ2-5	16	CATSRDPTQGKETQYF	TGTGCCACCAGCAGAGATCCGACACAGGGCAAAGAGACCCAGTACTTC
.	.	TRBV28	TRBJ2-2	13	CASSSQFTGELFF	TGTGCCAGCAGTTCTCAGTTCACCGGGGAGCTGTTTTTT
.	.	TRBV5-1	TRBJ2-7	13	CASSLAISGEQYF	TGCGCCAGCAGCTTGGCCATCAGCGGCGAGCAGTACTTC
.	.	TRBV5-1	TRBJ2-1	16	CASSTGHYQGYNEQFF	TGCGCCAGCAGTACGGGACACTACCAGGGGTACAATGAGCAGTTCTTC
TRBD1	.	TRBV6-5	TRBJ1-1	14	CASRPLTGRTEAFF	TGTGCCAGCAGGCCTCTGACAGGGCGGACTGAAGCTTTCTTT
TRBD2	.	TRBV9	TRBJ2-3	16	CASNVAAGGPTDTQYF	TGTGCCAGCAACGTAGCGGCGGGGGGGCCGACAGATACGCAGTATTTT
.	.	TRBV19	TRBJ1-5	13	CASSRQGWEPQHF	TGTGCCAGTAGCCGACAAGGTTGGGAGCCCCAGCATTTT
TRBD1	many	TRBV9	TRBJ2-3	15	CASSQGASGTDTQYF	TGTGCCAGCAGCCAGGGGGCTAGCGGCACAGATACGCAGTATTTT
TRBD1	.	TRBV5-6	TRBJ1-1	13	CASSSDREIEAFF	TGTGCCAGCAGCTCGGACAGGGAGATTGAAGCTTTCTTT
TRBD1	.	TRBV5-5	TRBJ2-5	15	CASSILTGEKETQYF	TGTGCCAGCAGCATCCTGACAGGGGAAAAAGAGACCCAGTACTTC
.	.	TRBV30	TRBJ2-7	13	CAWSSGNEYEQYF	TGTGCCTGGAGTTCCGGGAACGAGTACGAGCAGTACTTC
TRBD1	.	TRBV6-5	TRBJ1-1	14	CASSYDRGDTEAFF	TGTGCCAGCAGTTACGACAGGGGAGACACTGAAGCTTTCTTT
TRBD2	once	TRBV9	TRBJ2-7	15	CASSVDPSGSGEQYF	TGTGCCAGCAGCGTAGATCCCAGCGGGAGCGGCGAGCAGTACTTC
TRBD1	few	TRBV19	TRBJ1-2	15	CASRPQGARDYGYTF	TGTGCCAGTAGACCACAGGGGGCAAGGGACTATGGCTACACCTTC
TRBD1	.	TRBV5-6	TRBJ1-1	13	CASSFGQGTEAFF	TGTGCCAGCAGCTTTGGACAGGGCACTGAAGCTTTCTTT
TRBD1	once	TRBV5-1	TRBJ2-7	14	CASSVGGPVGEQYF	TGCGCCAGCAGTGTAGGGGGCCCAGTTGGGGAGCAGTACTTC
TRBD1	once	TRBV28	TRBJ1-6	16	CASSLWTGGENSPLHF	TGTGCCAGCAGTTTATGGACAGGGGGCGAAAATTCACCCCTCCACTTT
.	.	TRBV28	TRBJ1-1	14	CASSLIGGTTEAFF	TGTGCCAGCAGTTTGATAGGGGGAACGACTGAAGCTTTCTTT
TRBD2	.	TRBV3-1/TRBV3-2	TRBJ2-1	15	CASSQGLAGANEQFF	TGTGCCAGCAGCCAAGGTCTAGCGGGGGCTAATGAGCAGTTCTTC
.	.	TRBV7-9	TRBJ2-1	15	CASRSGNSSYNEQFF	TGTGCCAGCCGAAGCGGTAACAGCTCCTACAATGAGCAGTTCTTC
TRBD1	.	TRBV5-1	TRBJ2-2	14	CASAGTGITGELFF	TGCGCCAGCGCCGGGACAGGGATCACCGGGGAGCTGTTTTTT
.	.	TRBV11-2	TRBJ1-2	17	CASSLNDQHGRDYGYTF	TGTGCCAGCAGCCTTAACGACCAGCACGGTCGGGACTATGGCTACACCTTC
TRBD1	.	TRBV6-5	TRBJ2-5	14	CASSYQGGWETQYF	TGTGCCAGCAGTTACCAAGGGGGCTGGGAGACCCAGTACTTC